This entry lists 23 T cell receptor beta chains sequenced from one sample in a study of a mutant IDH1 vaccine in newly diagnosed glioma. Generated by immunoSEQ multiplex PCR, the TCRdb table keeps only in-frame clones and is missing some. The profile shows 70,000 to 90,000 clones, roughly 90% of them singletons. Their antigen targets remain unknown. Noted time point: week 5, during vaccination. Vaccinated patients received 300 ug of mutant IDH1 20-mer peptide per dose, with topical imiquimod. The specimen was PBMCs, collected from a glioma patient whose treatment included an IDH1 peptide vaccine. The receptor source for this set is a woman between 50 and 59 years old with glioma.

The chain links TRBV9 to TRBJ1-6; tentatively, D is TRBD1 (6 bases). The V gene lost 3 bases and the J gene lost 6 bases, with 10 bases spanning the gap. This CDR3 region has 14 residues. Germline assignment: CDR1 SGDLS and CDR2 YYNGEE. CDR3 residues: CASSDDRSNSPLHF. CDR3 coding DNA: TGTGCCAGCAGCGATGACAGGTCTAATTCACCCCTCCACTTT.

The CDR3 DNA sequence: TGTGCCACCAGTGGCTACAATGAGCAGTTCTTC. This codes for CATSGYNEQFF. The V gene is TRBV15, the J gene TRBJ2-1, with D unclear. CDR1 and CDR2 (germline): LNHNV, YYDKDF (reference sequence). The V and J ends lost 6 bases and 3 bases respectively, with 3 bases between them. The CDR3 loop spans 11 amino acids.

V gene TRBV12-5 combines with J gene TRBJ1-5, with unresolved D. Germline lookup yields CDR1 LGHNT and CDR2 FRNRAP. Trimming left V 7 bases short and J 4 bases short, with 11 bases between. This CDR3 has 13 amino acids. The chain's CDR3 is CASAGYFNQPQHF. CDR3 coding DNA: TGTGCTAGTGCGGGGTACTTTAATCAGCCCCAGCATTTT. The full variable domain, rest sourced from reference TRBV12-5 and TRBJ1-5, is DARVTQTPRHKVTEMGQEVTMRCQPILGHNTVFWYRQTMMQGLELLAYFRNRAPLDDSGMPKDRFSAEMPDATLATLKIQPSEPRDSAVYFCASAGYFNQPQHFGDGTRLSIL.

J is TRBJ2-1 and V is TRBV5-4; 11 nucleotides line up with TRBD2. CDR1 is SGHNT, CDR2 YYREEE, per germline (reference sequence). The CDR3 length is 16 residues. V dropped 4 bases and J dropped 6; count of bases not matched to a gene: 9. In DNA, the CDR3 is TGTGCCAGCAGCCCACCTATAGCGGGAGGGCGCAATGAGCAGTTCTTC. Encoded protein: CASSPPIAGGRNEQFF. Filled out from reference TRBV5-4 and TRBJ2-1, the complete variable domain reads ETGVTQSPTHLIKTRGQQVTLRCSSQSGHNTVSWYQQALGQGPQFIFQYYREEENGRGNFPPRFSGLQFPNYSSELNVNALELDDSALYLCASSPPIAGGRNEQFFGPGTRLTVL.

This clone came up once. The chain is built from TRBV6-1 and TRBJ1-6, with 10 bases fitting TRBD1. V lost 6 bases and J lost 7; bases outside the gene matches: 6. There are 15 residues in the CDR3. Germline values: CDR1 MNHNS, CDR2 SASEGT. The DNA for the CDR3 is TGTGCCAGCAGCGGATCGACAGGGGGCAATTCACCCCTCCACTTT. It translates to CASSGSTGGNSPLHF.

The chain combines TRBV10-2 with TRBJ2-5; possible D gene TRBD1, 5 bases. This CDR3 spans 13 amino acids. Germline CDR1 WSHSY, CDR2 SAAADI. Trimming took 7 bases from V and 5 from J, leaving 14 bases between them. In DNA, the CDR3 is TGCGCCAGCAAAGGGGTAGGGGTGGAGACCCAGTACTTC. Amino acid sequence: CASKGVGVETQYF.

The table lists this clone with a count of one. The rearrangement uses TRBV27 and TRBJ2-7; D is tentatively TRBD1 or TRBD2 (5 bases each). V lost 8 bases, J lost 4 bases, and 15 bases lay in between. CDR1 is MNHEY, CDR2 SMNVEV, per germline (reference sequence). CDR3 length: 13 residues. CDR3 DNA: TGTGCCAGCTCCCGGGACCCGGTATACGAGCAGTACTTC. Protein sequence: CASSRDPVYEQYF.

The V and J genes are TRBV9 and TRBJ2-7; D remains unclear. Germline V gives CDR1 SGDLS, CDR2 YYNGEE. The germline V and J ends were trimmed by 2 bases and 1 base, with 13 bases remaining between them. The CDR3 runs to 15 residues. CDR3 loop: CASSVSSDKSYEQYF. The DNA for the CDR3 is TGTGCCAGCAGCGTCAGCAGCGACAAATCCTACGAGCAGTACTTC.

This rearrangement joins TRBV6-5 to TRBJ2-7, with D possibly being TRBD2 (6 bases). The CDR3 spans 14 residues. V was clipped by 5 bases and J by 3 bases, with 14 bases between them. Germline lookup yields CDR1 MNHEY and CDR2 SVGAGI. The CDR3 DNA is TGTGCCAGCAGTGAAATAGGTAGCGGCTACGAGCAGTACTTC. It yields the protein CASSEIGSGYEQYF.

The V call is TRBV28, the J call TRBJ2-6; D may be TRBD2 (5 bases). Per the germline V gene, CDR1 is MDHEN and CDR2 is SYDVKM. CDR3 length: 16 residues. Trimming took 5 bases from V and 3 from J, leaving 14 bases between them. The CDR3 nucleotides are TGTGCCAGCAGTCCAAGAATCGGGGTTGGGGCCAACGTCCTGACTTTC. It encodes CASSPRIGVGANVLTF.

V and J are TRBV7-9 and TRBJ2-7; tentative D call: TRBD2 (6 bases). CDR3 size: 13 residues. Germline CDR1 is SEHNR and CDR2 is FQNEAQ (reference sequence). V lost 6 bases, J lost 6 bases, and 15 bases lay in between. The CDR3 bases are TGTGCCAGCAGAAAAAGCGGGCAGGGCGAGCAGTACTTC. This sequence encodes CASRKSGQGEQYF. The full variable domain, in which reference TRBV7-9 and TRBJ2-7 provide the parts outside the CDR3, is DTGVSQNPRHKITKRGQNVTFRCDPISEHNRLYWYRQTLGQGPEFLTYFQNEAQLEKSRLLSDRFSAERPKGSFSTLEIQRTEQGDSAMYLCASRKSGQGEQYFGPGTRLTVT.

The chain employs TRBV23-1 and TRBJ1-4; the D is unclear. TRBV23-1 counts as an open reading frame of uncertain function. The CDR3 is 14 amino acids. The V gene lost 4 bases and the J gene lost 4 bases, with 10 bases spanning the gap. The CDR3 nucleotides are TGCGCCAGCAGTCGATGGAGGGTTAATGAAAAACTGTTTTTT. It translates to CASSRWRVNEKLFF.

This chain joins TRBV6-5 and TRBJ2-7; D is unclear. CDR3 size: 15 residues. The germline V gene has CDR1 MNHEY and CDR2 SVGAGI. With 7 bases removed from V and 2 bases from J, the gap between germline ends came to 18 bases. CDR3 residues: CASTPGRMQTYEQYF. The CDR3 DNA sequence: TGTGCCAGCACCCCGGGCAGGATGCAAACCTACGAGCAGTACTTC.

The chain combines TRBV29-1 with TRBJ2-2; D gene uncertain. Trimming pared 7 bases from V and 2 bases from J, leaving 17 bases between. Germline V gene data show CDR1 as SQVTM and CDR2 as ANQGSEA. The CDR3 is made up of 15 amino acids. This chain's CDR3 is CSAALGTANTGELFF. CDR3 DNA: TGCAGCGCCGCCCTCGGCACAGCTAACACCGGGGAGCTGTTTTTT.

The rearrangement joins TRBV18 to TRBJ1-2, with 7 bases matching TRBD1. V lost 6 bases to trimming and J lost 3 bases; unmatched junction nucleotides: 10. The CDR3 spans 15 residues. The germline V gene encodes CDR1 KGHSH and CDR2 LQKENI. CDR3 DNA: TGTGCCAGCTCTTTACGAACCGGGACAGACTATGGCTACACCTTC. Translation gives CASSLRTGTDYGYTF.

This clone was detected once. This chain links TRBV7-3 with TRBJ2-1; 7 bases agree with TRBD2. This CDR3 comprises 13 residues. V trimming: 2 bases; J trimming: 5 bases; junction bases outside the gene matches: 0. Germline values: CDR1 SGHTA, CDR2 FQGTGA. Here the CDR3 reads CASSLAGDNEQFF. The CDR3 coding sequence is TGTGCCAGCAGCTTAGCGGGGGACAATGAGCAGTTCTTC.

The rearrangement uses TRBV28 and TRBJ2-7; TRBD2 agrees at 10 bases. The V and J ends lost 6 bases and 1 base, in that order; junction bases with no gene match: 3. Germline V gives CDR1 MDHEN, CDR2 SYDVKM. The CDR3 has 14 amino acids. CDR3 sequence (DNA): TGTGCCAGCAGAGATAGCGGGAGGTCCTACGAGCAGTACTTC. This gives the protein CASRDSGRSYEQYF.

The chain has TRBV5-4 and TRBJ2-2; weak D call: TRBD2 (6 bases). CDR1 is SGHNT and CDR2 is YYREEE in the germline V gene (reference sequence). The CDR3 contains 16 residues. Trimming cost V 4 bases and J 5 bases, with 18 bases left between them. The CDR3 protein is CASSPRRRDLTGELFF. As DNA, the CDR3 is TGTGCCAGCAGCCCCAGGAGGCGGGACCTAACCGGGGAGCTGTTTTTT.

The chain is built from TRBV10-3 and TRBJ2-7; 8 bases align to TRBD1. After removal of 10 bases from V and 4 bases from J, the junction contained 12 bases not matched to a gene. The CDR3 sequence is 14 residues long. Germline CDR1 reads ENHRY; CDR2 reads SYGVKD. DNA for the CDR3: TGTGCCACCAAGGCCGGGCAGGGGGCTTACGAGCAGTACTTC. It is translated as CATKAGQGAYEQYF.

This chain links TRBV28 with TRBJ1-2; 7 nucleotides agree with TRBD1. V lost 2 bases and J lost 4; bases outside the gene matches: 1. CDR3 length: 13 amino acids. Germline V lookup: CDR1 MDHEN, CDR2 SYDVKM. In nucleotides, the CDR3 is TGTGCCAGCAGTTTAACAGGGGTCTATGGCTACACCTTC. Protein: CASSLTGVYGYTF.

In its sample, this clone was seen a few times. The CDR3 DNA reads TGTGCCAGCAGCTTATCCACAGGAGTTGTAGAAGCCTACGAGCAGTACTTC. Amino acids: CASSLSTGVVEAYEQYF. This sequence joins TRBV11-2 and TRBJ2-7, with D maybe TRBD1 (5 bases). The CDR3 contains 17 residues. Per germline, CDR1 SGHAT and CDR2 FQNNGV. V was pared by 2 bases and J by 2 bases, with 19 bases between.

The chain's CDR3 is CASSPTEGDYGYTF. CDR3 DNA sequence: TGTGCCAGCTCACCAACGGAGGGGGACTATGGCTACACCTTC. The V gene is TRBV18, the J gene TRBJ1-2; tentative D call: TRBD1 (6 bases). The CDR3 runs to 14 residues. From germline, CDR1 is KGHSH and CDR2 LQKENI. Trimming pared 2 bases from V and 3 bases from J, leaving 10 bases between.

V gene TRBV29-1 combines with J gene TRBJ2-3; D is perhaps TRBD2 (5 bases). The V and J ends lost 7 bases and 2 bases respectively, with 10 bases between them. CDR3 length: 12 residues. Per germline, CDR1 SQVTM and CDR2 ANQGSEA. The CDR3 coding sequence is TGCAGCGCCGACGGGGACACAGATACGCAGTATTTT. It codes for CSADGDTDTQYF.